This T cell receptor (beta chain) was found in a study of cytomegalovirus exposure and HLA in healthy donors. Whole-study results and caveats: It was in a later analysis that TCR association rates were seen to vary by HLA locus, highest for DRB1 and lowest for HLA-C. Reports state that TCR beta sequences accurately predicted most subjects' HLA-A and HLA-B alleles. With later analysis, a missense DCLRE1C variant became linked to TCR beta V- and J-gene trimming.

This clone was found once. As yet, its antigen is unknown. PCR employed 60 Vbeta and 13 Jbeta primers. Assay: immunoSEQ multiplex PCR; the TCRdb copy retains only in-frame clones and omits some. The sample comprises roughly 150,000 clones, 65% to 80% of which are singletons, and approximately 1.7% rests with the top ten. The CDR3 consists of 14 residues. J gave up 5 bases and V 4 bases, and 7 bases lay outside the gene matches. Germline CDR1 reads SGHDT; CDR2 reads YYEEEE. This sequence was found in a human donor in good health. Sequencing was performed on PBMCs. The chain has TRBV5-6 and TRBJ2-5; 8 nucleotides match TRBD2. CDR3 loop: CASSLGLATETQYF. Here the CDR3 DNA reads TGTGCCAGCAGCCTAGGACTAGCAACTGAGACCCAGTACTTC.